These 29 T cell receptor beta chains were sequenced from one sample in a study of CXCR3-negative and CXCR3-positive naive CD8 T cells. UMI-labeled TRB cDNA libraries were prepared by 5' RACE. TCRdb reanalyzed the 5' RACE reads, giving one entry per CDR3 protein sequence and no DNA. The ten most abundant clones cover 1% to 1.5% of a sample with about 5,900 distinct CDR3 sequences. Material for sequencing was naive CXCR3- CD8+ T cells from blood. Subset described: CD45RO-CCR7+CD27+CD95- naive CD8+ T cells lacking CXCR3 (TNR3-). All receptors derive from a human donor in good health. Some clones in this sample may be carry-over from other donors' samples.

The V and J genes are TRBV2 and TRBJ2-4; lacking DNA, the TRBD2 call made by TCRdb goes unchecked. Per germline, CDR1 SNHLY and CDR2 FYNNEI. The CDR3 consists of 20 residues. CDR3 amino acids: CASSEEYSGKRDVAKNIQYF.

The rearrangement joins TRBV5-1 to TRBJ2-7. From germline, CDR1 is SGHRS and CDR2 YFSETQ. This CDR3 has 12 amino acids. CDR3 region: CASSLVGYEQYF.

The chain combines TRBV6-5 with TRBJ2-1; TCRdb selects TRBD2, and the lack of DNA leaves this call unchecked. The CDR3 length is 14 residues. Germline assignment: CDR1 MNHEY and CDR2 SVGAGI. The CDR3 region is CASSYSLAGESQIF.

This clonotype counts as medium-sized by frequency. The chain has TRBV15 and TRBJ1-2. CDR3 size: 14 residues. Germline V gives CDR1 LNHNV, CDR2 YYDKDF (reference sequence). The CDR3 reads CATSRDGRNYGYTF. Combining the CDR3 with reference TRBV15 and TRBJ1-2 gives the whole variable domain DAMVIQNPRYQVTQFGKPVTLSCSQTLNHNVMYWYQQKSSQAPKLLFHYYDKDFNNEADTPDNFQSRRPNTSFCFLDIRSPGLGDTAMYLCATSRDGRNYGYTFGSGTRLTVV.

This clonotype shows up as medium-sized by frequency. V gene TRBV5-1 combines with J gene TRBJ2-1; checking the TCRdb D call of TRBD2 is not possible without DNA. Germline lookup yields CDR1 SGHRS and CDR2 YFSETQ. The length of the CDR3 is 18 residues. CDR3 loop: CASSTDTGEGGILYEQFF.

V usage is TRBV5-1 and J usage is TRBJ1-1. This CDR3 comprises 14 residues. Germline-derived CDR1 and CDR2 are SGHRS and YFSETQ. The CDR3 region is CASSPRAVNTEAFF. The full variable domain, rest sourced from reference TRBV5-1 and TRBJ1-1, is KAGVTQTPRYLIKTRGQQVTLSCSPISGHRSVSWYQQTPGQGLQFLFEYFSETQRNKGNFPGRFSGRQFSNSRSEMNVSTLELGDSALYLCASSPRAVNTEAFFGQGTRLTVV.

The gene calls are TRBV5-4 and TRBJ1-2; checking the TCRdb D call of TRBD1 is not possible without DNA. The CDR3 loop spans 13 amino acids. CDR1 and CDR2 from the germline V gene are SGHNT and YYREEE (reference sequence). CDR3 sequence: CASSLGTGNGYTF. The full variable domain, rest sourced from reference TRBV5-4 and TRBJ1-2, is ETGVTQSPTHLIKTRGQQVTLRCSSQSGHNTVSWYQQALGQGPQFIFQYYREEENGRGNFPPRFSGLQFPNYSSELNVNALELDDSALYLCASSLGTGNGYTFGSGTRLTVV.

CDR3 region: CASSLGGHSSYEQYF. The rearrangement uses TRBV12-3 or TRBV12-4 and TRBJ2-7. CDR3 length equals 15 residues.

Here the CDR3 reads CASSFVVVSGNTIYF. The chain recombines TRBV12-3 or TRBV12-4 with TRBJ1-3. This CDR3 comprises 15 residues.

This chain uses TRBV6-2 or TRBV6-3 with TRBJ2-2. CDR3 length equals 13 residues. Germline V lookup: CDR1 MNHEY, CDR2 SVGEGT. CDR3: CASSYSRAGELFF.

According to its frequency, this clonotype is medium-sized (0.01 to 0.1%). V and J are TRBV20-1 and TRBJ2-7. The CDR3 loop spans 11 amino acids. CDR1 and CDR2 (germline): DFQATT, SNEGSKA (reference sequence). The CDR3 protein is CSAGPAYEQYF.

This clonotype ranks as medium-sized in terms of frequency. The rearrangement links TRBV5-1 to TRBJ1-1; TCRdb indicates TRBD1, and absent DNA this call remains unverified. The CDR3 contains 13 residues. Germline CDR1 and CDR2: SGHRS and YFSETQ. Here the CDR3 reads CASNPGLDTEAFF. The complete variable domain, with remaining parts taken from reference TRBV5-1 and TRBJ1-1, reads KAGVTQTPRYLIKTRGQQVTLSCSPISGHRSVSWYQQTPGQGLQFLFEYFSETQRNKGNFPGRFSGRQFSNSRSEMNVSTLELGDSALYLCASNPGLDTEAFFGQGTRLTVV.

This clonotype is deemed medium-sized (0.01 to 0.1%) by its frequency. The CDR3 sequence: CASSFLGGAAWEQYF. The J gene is TRBJ2-7, the V gene TRBV5-6; the TCRdb D gene call, TRBD1, has no DNA to confirm it. Germline CDR1 SGHDT, CDR2 YYEEEE. CDR3 size: 15 residues.

J is TRBJ2-7 and V is TRBV5-1; absent DNA, TCRdb's TRBD1 call cannot be checked. This CDR3 is 17 amino acids long. Germline loops: CDR1 SGHRS, CDR2 YFSETQ. CDR3 in amino acids: CASSLGGAGLNDYEQYF.

The chain is built from TRBV13 and TRBJ2-7; with no DNA, the TCRdb D assignment of TRBD1 cannot be verified. Germline CDR1 reads PRHDT; CDR2 reads FYEKMQ (reference sequence). The CDR3 loop spans 12 amino acids. CDR3 in amino acids: CASTSPGYEQYF.

This clonotype is medium-sized by frequency. The chain is built from TRBV29-1 and TRBJ2-4; TCRdb calls TRBD1, which cannot be checked without DNA. The CDR3 runs to 16 residues. The germline V gene encodes CDR1 SQVTM and CDR2 ANQGSEA. CDR3 region: CSVVLRGQAAKNIQYF.

This clonotype is medium-sized by frequency. The V call is TRBV10-3, the J call TRBJ2-3; TCRdb indicates TRBD2, and absent DNA this call remains unverified. CDR1 is ENHRY, CDR2 SYGVKD, per germline. The CDR3 length is 17 residues. CDR3 sequence reads: CAISESRLAASTDTQYF.

This rearrangement joins TRBV7-2 to TRBJ2-3. The CDR3 sequence is 14 residues long. Germline V gene sequence: CDR1 SGHTA, CDR2 FQGNSA. The CDR3 here is CASSLGRGKDTQYF. Complete variable domain (other parts from reference TRBV7-2 and TRBJ2-3): GAGVSQSPSNKVTEKGKDVELRCDPISGHTALYWYRQSLGQGLEFLIYFQGNSAPDKSGLPSDRFSAERTGGSVSTLTIQRTQQEDSAVYLCASSLGRGKDTQYFGPGTRLTVL.

V and J are TRBV29-1 and TRBJ2-7; absent DNA, TCRdb's TRBD2 call cannot be checked. The CDR3 length is 12 residues. Germline V CDR1 and CDR2: SQVTM, ANQGSEA. The CDR3 loop reads CSVVGLEGEQYF.

The J gene is TRBJ2-1, the V gene TRBV29-1. The length of the CDR3 is 12 residues. From germline, CDR1 is SQVTM and CDR2 ANQGSEA. The CDR3 region is CSVVQRYNEQFF.

The genes are TRBV7-9 and TRBJ2-5. CDR3 length: 15 amino acids. CDR1 SEHNR and CDR2 FQNEAQ come from the germline V gene (reference sequence). This CDR3 reads CASSDGVNPKTTQYF.

This chain connects TRBV4-1 to TRBJ2-7. Looked up from germline, CDR1 is MGHRA and CDR2 is YSYEKL. This CDR3 contains 15 residues. CDR3 loop: CASSQDETIGYEQYF.

According to its frequency, this clonotype is medium-sized. This chain uses TRBV5-1 with TRBJ1-1; TCRdb indicates TRBD1, and absent DNA this call remains unverified. The V gene's germline CDR1 is SGHRS and CDR2 YFSETQ. This CDR3 contains 13 residues. This CDR3 is CASGTGVDTEAFF. Full variable domain (outside the CDR3, taken from reference TRBV5-1 and TRBJ1-1): KAGVTQTPRYLIKTRGQQVTLSCSPISGHRSVSWYQQTPGQGLQFLFEYFSETQRNKGNFPGRFSGRQFSNSRSEMNVSTLELGDSALYLCASGTGVDTEAFFGQGTRLTVV.

The rearrangement uses TRBV11-2 and TRBJ2-1; without DNA, the TCRdb call of TRBD2 cannot be checked. In germline, CDR1 is SGHAT, CDR2 FQNNGV. This CDR3 has 17 residues. The CDR3 is CASSTPGGLAGNNEQFF. The whole variable domain, filled in from reference TRBV11-2 and TRBJ2-1, reads EAGVAQSPRYKIIEKRQSVAFWCNPISGHATLYWYQQILGQGPKLLIQFQNNGVVDDSQLPKDRFSAERLKGVDSTLKIQPAKLEDSAVYLCASSTPGGLAGNNEQFFGPGTRLTVL.

The genes are TRBV9 and TRBJ2-1. This CDR3 has 15 amino acids. Per the germline V gene, CDR1 is SGDLS and CDR2 is YYNGEE. CDR3: CASSGSAAFYNEQFF.

V gene TRBV3-1 combines with J gene TRBJ1-2; checking the TCRdb D call of TRBD1 is not possible without DNA. Germline assignment: CDR1 LGHDT and CDR2 YNNKEL (reference sequence). This CDR3 spans 14 amino acids. The CDR3: CASSQTGANYGYTF.

This clonotype counts as medium-sized by frequency. V gene TRBV4-2 combines with J gene TRBJ2-4. Germline CDR1 and CDR2: LGHNA and YNFKEQ. There are 15 residues in the CDR3. The chain's CDR3 is CASSQVVTAKNIQYF.

This chain connects TRBV20-1 to TRBJ2-7; the TCRdb call, TRBD1, lacks DNA for checking. This CDR3 has 12 residues. Looked up from germline, CDR1 is DFQATT and CDR2 is SNEGSKA (reference sequence). The CDR3 is CSAGRVRYEQYF.

The rearrangement uses TRBV7-6 and TRBJ2-7; the D call from TCRdb, TRBD1, cannot be confirmed without DNA. The CDR3 length is 15 residues. Germline V gene sequence: CDR1 SGHVS, CDR2 FNYEAQ. The chain's CDR3 is CASSLTARGDYEQYF.